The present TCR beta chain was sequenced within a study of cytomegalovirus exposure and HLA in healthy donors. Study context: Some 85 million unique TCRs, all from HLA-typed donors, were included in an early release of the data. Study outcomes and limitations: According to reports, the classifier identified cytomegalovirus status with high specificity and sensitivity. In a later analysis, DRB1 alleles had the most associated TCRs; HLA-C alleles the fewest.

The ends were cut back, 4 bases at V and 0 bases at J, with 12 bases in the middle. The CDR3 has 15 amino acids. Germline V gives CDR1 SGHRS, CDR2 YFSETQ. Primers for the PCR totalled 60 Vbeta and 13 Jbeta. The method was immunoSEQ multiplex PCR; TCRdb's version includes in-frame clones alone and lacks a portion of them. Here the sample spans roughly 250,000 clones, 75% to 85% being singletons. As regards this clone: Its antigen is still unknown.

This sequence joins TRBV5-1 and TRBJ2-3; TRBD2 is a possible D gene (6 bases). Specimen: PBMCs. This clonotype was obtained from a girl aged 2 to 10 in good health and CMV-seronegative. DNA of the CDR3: TGCGCCAGCAGCCGGGCGGGGCCTAGCACAGATACGCAGTATTTT. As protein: CASSRAGPSTDTQYF.